A selection of T cell receptor beta chains follows, all from one sample in a study of Graves' ophthalmopathy and Graves' hyperthyroidism. TCRdb fed the multiplex PCR reads into MiXCR, producing one record per CDR3 protein. The profile covers hundreds of thousands of distinct CDR3 sequences, with roughly 20% appearing a single time and roughly 6.9% taken by the ten largest. Specimen: peripheral blood. These receptor sequences come from a woman in her late teens or twenties with stable Graves' hyperthyroidism. Some clones in this sample may be carry-over from other donors' samples. CDR3s include the opening cysteine and the closing phenylalanine or tryptophan. Fields, in order: D gene, clone size, J gene, V gene, CDR3 DNA, CDR3 protein. The D gene is left open where the match is weak. The size of a clone is reported for some rows only, either as once, few or many, or as a class for expanded clones.

d_call: TRBD1; clone_size: many; j_call: TRBJ1-2; v_call: TRBV6-5; cdr3_nt: TGTGCCAGCAGTTACGGACAGGGGAATCTCTATGGCTACACCTTC; cdr3_aa: CASSYGQGNLYGYTF
d_call: .; clone_size: few; j_call: TRBJ1-2; v_call: TRBV20-1; cdr3_nt: TGCAGTGCTAGTCCCGGGCATGGCTACACCTTC; cdr3_aa: CSASPGHGYTF
d_call: .; clone_size: many; j_call: TRBJ2-7; v_call: TRBV6-1; cdr3_nt: TGTGCCAGCAGTGAACCAAGGGGGAGCTACGAGCAGTACTTC; cdr3_aa: CASSEPRGSYEQYF
d_call: TRBD1; clone_size: .; j_call: TRBJ1-1; v_call: TRBV11-1; cdr3_nt: TGTGCCAGCAGCCCAGCCATTTGGGGACAGATGAACACTGAAGCTTTCTTT; cdr3_aa: CASSPAIWGQMNTEAFF
d_call: .; clone_size: many; j_call: TRBJ1-1; v_call: TRBV10-2; cdr3_nt: TGCGCCAGCAGTGAAAAGGAGAACACTGAAGCTTTCTTT; cdr3_aa: CASSEKENTEAFF
d_call: TRBD2; clone_size: .; j_call: TRBJ2-5; v_call: TRBV12-3/TRBV12-4; cdr3_nt: TGTGCCAGCAGTTTCGTGGCCATAGCGGGAGAAGGGGAGACCCAGTACTTC; cdr3_aa: CASSFVAIAGEGETQYF
d_call: .; clone_size: .; j_call: TRBJ2-7; v_call: TRBV6-1; cdr3_nt: TGTGCCAGCAGTGAAGCAGTAGCGCACTACGAGCAGTACTTC; cdr3_aa: CASSEAVAHYEQYF
d_call: .; clone_size: many; j_call: TRBJ1-6; v_call: TRBV30; cdr3_nt: TGTGCCTGGAGCTCGAATTCACCCCTCCACTTT; cdr3_aa: CAWSSNSPLHF
d_call: TRBD1; clone_size: .; j_call: TRBJ1-5; v_call: TRBV24-1; cdr3_nt: TGTGCCACCAGTGATGGGACAGGGCCAAATCAGCCCCAGCATTTT; cdr3_aa: CATSDGTGPNQPQHF
d_call: .; clone_size: .; j_call: TRBJ1-3; v_call: TRBV15; cdr3_nt: TGTGCCACCAGCAGAGATCCGAGGGGAGGAAACACCATATATTTT; cdr3_aa: CATSRDPRGGNTIYF
d_call: TRBD2; clone_size: many; j_call: TRBJ2-5; v_call: TRBV19; cdr3_nt: TGTGCCAGTAGTATGCTAGCGGGGGGGCAAGAGACCCAGTACTTC; cdr3_aa: CASSMLAGGQETQYF
d_call: .; clone_size: many; j_call: TRBJ1-1; v_call: TRBV12-3/TRBV12-4; cdr3_nt: TGTGCCAGCAGTTTGTTTCGGGATCGGGCCACTGAAGCTTTCTTT; cdr3_aa: CASSLFRDRATEAFF
d_call: TRBD1; clone_size: many; j_call: TRBJ1-5; v_call: TRBV6-5; cdr3_nt: TGTGCCAGCAGTTCATGGGACAGTCGGAATCAGCCCCAGCATTTT; cdr3_aa: CASSSWDSRNQPQHF
d_call: .; clone_size: .; j_call: TRBJ2-5; v_call: TRBV6-2/TRBV6-3; cdr3_nt: TGTGCCAGCAGTTACAGTCCGGGGACCCAGTACTTC; cdr3_aa: CASSYSPGTQYF
d_call: .; clone_size: .; j_call: TRBJ2-7; v_call: TRBV6-1; cdr3_nt: TGTGCCAGCAGCCGTTCCCCCCATGAGCAGTACTTC; cdr3_aa: CASSRSPHEQYF
d_call: .; clone_size: many; j_call: TRBJ1-5; v_call: TRBV19; cdr3_nt: TGTGCCAGTAGTATGTTACCAGGGGGCAATCAGCCCCAGCATTTT; cdr3_aa: CASSMLPGGNQPQHF
d_call: TRBD2; clone_size: many; j_call: TRBJ2-7; v_call: TRBV5-6; cdr3_nt: TGTGCCAGCAGCTCGCATATTAGCGGGGCTGGGACTTACGAGCAGTACTTC; cdr3_aa: CASSSHISGAGTYEQYF
d_call: .; clone_size: many; j_call: TRBJ2-7; v_call: TRBV12-3/TRBV12-4; cdr3_nt: TGTGCCAGCAGTTACGGGGGAGACGAGCAGTACTTC; cdr3_aa: CASSYGGDEQYF
d_call: .; clone_size: few; j_call: TRBJ2-5; v_call: TRBV20-1; cdr3_nt: TGCAGTGCTAGAGGGGTGGGGCGTCGGAAAGAGACCCAGTACTTC; cdr3_aa: CSARGVGRRKETQYF
d_call: TRBD2; clone_size: .; j_call: TRBJ2-2; v_call: TRBV6-2/TRBV6-3; cdr3_nt: TGTGCCAGCAGTCATGGTAGCGGGGACATCGGGGAGCTGTTTTTT; cdr3_aa: CASSHGSGDIGELFF
d_call: .; clone_size: many; j_call: TRBJ2-7; v_call: TRBV12-3/TRBV12-4; cdr3_nt: TGTGCCAGCAGCCAGATGACAGTCCCCTACGAGCAGTACTTC; cdr3_aa: CASSQMTVPYEQYF
d_call: TRBD1; clone_size: .; j_call: TRBJ1-1; v_call: TRBV29-1; cdr3_nt: TGCAGCGTTGAAGACAGGGGGCTGGACACTGAAGCTTTCTTT; cdr3_aa: CSVEDRGLDTEAFF
d_call: .; clone_size: few; j_call: TRBJ1-1; v_call: TRBV4-1; cdr3_nt: TGCGCCAGCAGCCAAGATAGGGTGGAAACTGAAGCTTTCTTT; cdr3_aa: CASSQDRVETEAFF
d_call: .; clone_size: many; j_call: TRBJ2-5; v_call: TRBV4-2; cdr3_nt: TGTGCCAGCAGCCAAGGCTCTAGGCGAGAGACCCAGTACTTC; cdr3_aa: CASSQGSRRETQYF
d_call: TRBD1; clone_size: many; j_call: TRBJ2-7; v_call: TRBV12-3/TRBV12-4; cdr3_nt: TGTGCCAGCAGTTTCACAGGGTACCGGGACAGGGGCAACGAGCAGTACTTC; cdr3_aa: CASSFTGYRDRGNEQYF
d_call: TRBD1; clone_size: many; j_call: TRBJ1-6; v_call: TRBV12-3/TRBV12-4; cdr3_nt: TGTGCCAGCGCCAGGGGGCAGGGGGATTCACCCCTCCACTTT; cdr3_aa: CASARGQGDSPLHF
d_call: TRBD1; clone_size: many; j_call: TRBJ1-1; v_call: TRBV12-3/TRBV12-4; cdr3_nt: TGTGCCAGCAGCTTGAGGGACAGGGGGCGATACACTGAAGCTTTCTTT; cdr3_aa: CASSLRDRGRYTEAFF
d_call: .; clone_size: few; j_call: TRBJ2-7; v_call: TRBV6-5; cdr3_nt: TGTGCCAGCAGTTGGCGGACCAGGAGCCACGAGCAGTACTTC; cdr3_aa: CASSWRTRSHEQYF
d_call: TRBD1; clone_size: .; j_call: TRBJ1-1; v_call: TRBV7-9; cdr3_nt: TGTGCCAGCAGCCGGGGACAGATCCGGGCGGGAGCTTTCTTT; cdr3_aa: CASSRGQIRAGAFF
d_call: .; clone_size: many; j_call: TRBJ2-7; v_call: TRBV28; cdr3_nt: TGTGCCAGCAACATGGAGCTGGGGCGGGTGAGGTTTGTGTCGTGGAACGAGCAGTACTTC; cdr3_aa: CASNMELGRVRFVSWNEQYF
d_call: .; clone_size: many; j_call: TRBJ1-6; v_call: TRBV19; cdr3_nt: TGTGCCAGTAGTCCCCAGGGCTGGAATAATTCACCCCTCCACTTT; cdr3_aa: CASSPQGWNNSPLHF
d_call: .; clone_size: .; j_call: TRBJ1-1; v_call: TRBV20-1; cdr3_nt: TGCAGTGCTAGAGAACAGGAGACTGAAGCTTTCTTT; cdr3_aa: CSAREQETEAFF
d_call: TRBD1; clone_size: .; j_call: TRBJ1-2; v_call: TRBV5-1; cdr3_nt: TGCGCCAGCAGCTTGGGACAGGGGGCCGTGGATGGCTACACCTTC; cdr3_aa: CASSLGQGAVDGYTF
d_call: .; clone_size: few; j_call: TRBJ2-7; v_call: TRBV4-2; cdr3_nt: TGTGCCAGCAGCCAAGAATCCTCCTCTTCCTACGAGCAGTACTTC; cdr3_aa: CASSQESSSSYEQYF
d_call: .; clone_size: many; j_call: TRBJ2-7; v_call: TRBV19; cdr3_nt: TGTGCCAGTAATGGGGCAGGGATTTACGAGCAGTACTTC; cdr3_aa: CASNGAGIYEQYF
d_call: .; clone_size: .; j_call: TRBJ2-7; v_call: TRBV6-5; cdr3_nt: TGTGCCAGCAGTTACTCGATGGTCGGACACCGCTACGAGCAGTACTTC; cdr3_aa: CASSYSMVGHRYEQYF
d_call: .; clone_size: .; j_call: TRBJ2-7; v_call: TRBV12-3/TRBV12-4; cdr3_nt: TGTGCCAGCAGTGTGCAGGGGGGCGAGCAGTACTTC; cdr3_aa: CASSVQGGEQYF
d_call: .; clone_size: many; j_call: TRBJ1-5; v_call: TRBV30; cdr3_nt: TGTGCCTGGAGTGTTGGCCGTGAACAGGGTTCAGAACAGCCCCAGCATTTT; cdr3_aa: CAWSVGREQGSEQPQHF
d_call: .; clone_size: many; j_call: TRBJ1-2; v_call: TRBV12-3/TRBV12-4; cdr3_nt: TGTGCCAGCAGTTGGGACCGGGGGGAGTATAGCGGCTACACCTTC; cdr3_aa: CASSWDRGEYSGYTF
d_call: TRBD1; clone_size: many; j_call: TRBJ1-2; v_call: TRBV29-1; cdr3_nt: TGCAGCGCCGAGGACAGGGGGGACTATGGCTACACCTTC; cdr3_aa: CSAEDRGDYGYTF
d_call: TRBD1; clone_size: many; j_call: TRBJ1-2; v_call: TRBV27; cdr3_nt: TGTGCCAGCAGTTTATTGGGCTCAGGGGGGACAGCCCCGATCTTC; cdr3_aa: CASSLLGSGGTAPIF
d_call: .; clone_size: .; j_call: TRBJ1-5; v_call: TRBV25-1; cdr3_nt: TGTGCCAGCAGTGAATCAGGGGATGGGCAGCCCCAGCATTTT; cdr3_aa: CASSESGDGQPQHF
d_call: .; clone_size: many; j_call: TRBJ1-5; v_call: TRBV6-2/TRBV6-3; cdr3_nt: TGTGCCAGCAGTTACAGGGGCCCGCGTCAGCCCCAGCATTTT; cdr3_aa: CASSYRGPRQPQHF
d_call: TRBD1; clone_size: many; j_call: TRBJ1-5; v_call: TRBV19; cdr3_nt: TGTGCCAGTAGTGTGTCTCCGGGACAGTGGGCCCAGCCCCAGCATTTT; cdr3_aa: CASSVSPGQWAQPQHF
d_call: TRBD1; clone_size: .; j_call: TRBJ2-5; v_call: TRBV6-2/TRBV6-3; cdr3_nt: TGTGCCAGCAGTTACCGGGGACAGGTCGAGTACTTC; cdr3_aa: CASSYRGQVEYF
d_call: TRBD1; clone_size: .; j_call: TRBJ2-7; v_call: TRBV11-2; cdr3_nt: TGTGCCAGCAGCGGGGACAGGGTGCAGCAGTACTTC; cdr3_aa: CASSGDRVQQYF
d_call: .; clone_size: .; j_call: TRBJ2-2; v_call: TRBV12-3/TRBV12-4; cdr3_nt: TGTGCCAGCACGTTTGGCGGGGAGCTGTTTTTT; cdr3_aa: CASTFGGELFF
d_call: .; clone_size: .; j_call: TRBJ1-1; v_call: TRBV12-3/TRBV12-4; cdr3_nt: TGTGCCAGCAGTCCCTCGGATGAAGCTTTCTTT; cdr3_aa: CASSPSDEAFF
d_call: .; clone_size: many; j_call: TRBJ1-1; v_call: TRBV15; cdr3_nt: TGTGCCACCAGCAGAGATCAGGGTACAGCTTTCTTT; cdr3_aa: CATSRDQGTAFF
d_call: .; clone_size: .; j_call: TRBJ2-5; v_call: TRBV28; cdr3_nt: TGTGCCAGCAGTCTAGAACAGGGCAAAGAGACCCAGTACTTC; cdr3_aa: CASSLEQGKETQYF
d_call: .; clone_size: .; j_call: TRBJ1-2; v_call: TRBV20-1; cdr3_nt: TGCAGTGCTAAAACGGACCGAAGCTATGGCTACACCTTC; cdr3_aa: CSAKTDRSYGYTF
d_call: TRBD1; clone_size: many; j_call: TRBJ1-2; v_call: TRBV6-1; cdr3_nt: TGTGCCAGCAGCCCCGACAGGGGGCGAGGCTATGGCTACACCTTC; cdr3_aa: CASSPDRGRGYGYTF
d_call: .; clone_size: many; j_call: TRBJ2-7; v_call: TRBV7-9; cdr3_nt: TGTGCCAGCAGCTTCGGACAGAACTACGAGCAGTACTTC; cdr3_aa: CASSFGQNYEQYF